This record looks at one TCR beta chain sequence and its context. Its antigen is undetermined. This record comes from a study of cytomegalovirus exposure and HLA in healthy donors. Study context: Unique TCRs from HLA-typed donors, about 85 million of them, were held in an early data release.

Losses at the gene ends were 1 base for V and 9 bases for J; bases not matched to a gene: 8. Germline loops: CDR1 LGHNA, CDR2 YSLEER. This CDR3 is 15 amino acids long. Notes on the study in general: Presence/absence analyses supposed approximately even sequencing depth among donors. A later analysis revealed that TCR association rates differed between HLA loci, peaking at DRB1 and bottoming out at HLA-C.

Primers included in the PCR were 60 Vbeta and 13 Jbeta primers. The data were produced by immunoSEQ multiplex PCR, yet TCRdb's version contains in-frame clones alone and is incomplete. The sample records 130,000 to 150,000 clones, around 9.6% being singletons. This chain joins TRBV4-3 and TRBJ1-3; 8 bases align to TRBD1. The source material was PBMCs. The clonotype originates from a male donor in good health and CMV-seronegative. The CDR3 sequence is CASSQVDRASVTIYF. DNA of the CDR3: TGCGCCAGCAGCCAAGTGGACAGGGCTAGTGTCACCATATATTTT.